This T cell receptor beta chain came from a study of blood T cell repertoires in COVID-19. Study at large: The United States, Italy and Spain supplied acute and convalescent COVID-19 samples.

In the original workflow: Amplified reference gene primers provided the basis for estimating nucleated cell counts. Clones were sequenced by immunoSEQ multiplex PCR, and TCRdb holds only the in-frame ones, with some missing. For V, J and clone size, that table is used; D and trimming come from the DNA. The repertoire has under 250,000 clones, roughly 89% of them found once; the top ten carry about 4%. In terms of age and location, participants ranged from about 18 to 100 years and lived in about 25 US areas. Grouping used clinical history reported by participants in a survey and questionnaire. The CDR3 contains 14 residues. From germline, CDR1 is MGHRA and CDR2 YSYEKL. V was pared by 4 bases and J by 0 bases, with 10 bases between.

Sequencing used PBMCs or T cells enriched from blood (not recorded which). The chain carries TRBV4-1 and TRBJ2-7; D perhaps matches TRBD2 (6 bases). This clonotype originated in a woman younger than 45 with acute COVID-19. For the CDR3, the DNA is TGCGCCAGCAGCCCAGGGAGGAGCTCCTACGAGCAGTACTTC. Amino acid sequence: CASSPGRSSYEQYF.